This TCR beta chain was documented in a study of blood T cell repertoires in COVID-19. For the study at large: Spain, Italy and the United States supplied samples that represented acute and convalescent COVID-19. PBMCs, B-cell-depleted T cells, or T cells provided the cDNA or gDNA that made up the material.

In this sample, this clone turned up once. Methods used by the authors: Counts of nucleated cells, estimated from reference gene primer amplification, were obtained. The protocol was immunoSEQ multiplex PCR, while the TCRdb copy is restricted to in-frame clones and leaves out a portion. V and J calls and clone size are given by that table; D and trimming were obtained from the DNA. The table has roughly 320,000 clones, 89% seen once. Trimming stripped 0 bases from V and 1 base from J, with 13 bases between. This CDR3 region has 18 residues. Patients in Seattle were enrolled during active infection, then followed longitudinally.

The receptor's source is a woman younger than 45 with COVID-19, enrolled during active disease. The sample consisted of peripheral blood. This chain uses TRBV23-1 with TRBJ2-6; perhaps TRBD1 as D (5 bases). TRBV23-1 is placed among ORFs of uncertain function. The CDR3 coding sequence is TGCGCCAGCAGTCAATCGTGGCAGGGTAGTTCTGGGGCCAACGTCCTGACTTTC. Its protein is CASSQSWQGSSGANVLTF.